This entry lists 8 T cell receptor beta chains sequenced from one sample in a study of vaccination and CD4 T cells after COVID-19. Treatment meaning: roughly 10-day PBMC culture with coronavirus spike peptide pools or control peptides (ViraFEST assay). Antigens for these TCRs are unknown. At the Johns Hopkins FTIC core, DNA taken from cultured CD4+ T cells was sequenced by way of the Oncomine TCR Beta short-read assay. TCRdb re-called the PCR reads through MiXCR, storing one row per CDR3 protein. This table has approximately 15,000 distinct CDR3 sequences, roughly 66% appearing once. The sequenced material came from CD4+ T cells from blood, cultured in vitro. The origin of the receptors is a human donor who had recovered from COVID-19.

The V and J genes are TRBV28 and TRBJ2-7, with 11 positions matching TRBD2. Trimming took 5 bases from V and 3 from J; bases not matched to a gene: 6. This CDR3 spans 15 amino acids. Germline CDR1 and CDR2: MDHEN and SYDVKM. CDR3 in DNA: TGTGCCAGCAGTGAGTTTGGGACTAGCGGCTACGAGCAGTACTTC. Residues: CASSEFGTSGYEQYF.

This chain connects TRBV12-3 or TRBV12-4 to TRBJ2-7, with 9 bases matching TRBD2. The CDR3 loop spans 16 amino acids. V lost 7 bases to trimming and J lost 4 bases; unmatched junction nucleotides: 14. The CDR3 loop reads CASTIGGGGRGYEQYF. Here the CDR3 DNA reads TGTGCCAGCACCATAGGCGGCGGCGGGAGGGGGTACGAGCAGTACTTC.

The V call is TRBV27, the J call TRBJ1-6; D gene ambiguous. Germline V gene data show CDR1 as MNHEY and CDR2 as SMNVEV (reference sequence). V was clipped by 6 bases and J by 0 bases, with 9 bases between them. The CDR3 is made up of 15 amino acids. CDR3 bases: TGTGCCAGCAGAGCCCAGAGCTCCTATAATTCACCCCTCCACTTT. Translated: CASRAQSSYNSPLHF.

The chain couples TRBV28 to TRBJ1-1, with unresolved D. This CDR3 is 11 amino acids long. V lost 1 base and J 3 bases, leaving 0 bases between the germline ends. CDR1 and CDR2 (germline): MDHEN, SYDVKM. Here the CDR3 DNA reads TGTGCCAGCAGTTTATACACTGAAGCTTTCTTT. Its protein product is CASSLYTEAFF. Variable domain in full (rest from reference TRBV28 and TRBJ1-1): DVKVTQSSRYLVKRTGEKVFLECVQDMDHENMFWYRQDPGLGLRLIYFSYDVKMKEKGDIPEGYSVSREKKERFSLILESASTNQTSMYLCASSLYTEAFFGQGTRLTVV.

The chain joins TRBV5-1 to TRBJ2-2; D unclear. CDR1 is SGHRS and CDR2 is YFSETQ in the germline V gene. The V end was cut by 1 base, the J end by 5 bases, with 3 bases between. The CDR3 has 12 residues. CDR3 DNA: TGCGCCAGCAGCTTGACTACCGGGGAGCTGTTTTTT. Translating gives CASSLTTGELFF.

In nucleotides, the CDR3 is TGTGCCAGCAGCTCCCCGGGAGACGGGGCCTACGAGCAGTACTTC. Amino acids: CASSSPGDGAYEQYF. The chain has TRBV7-2 and TRBJ2-7; a possible D gene is TRBD2 (6 bases). The V and J ends lost 4 bases and 2 bases respectively, with 15 bases between them. The germline V gene has CDR1 SGHTA and CDR2 FQGNSA. This CDR3 is built from 15 residues.

This chain uses TRBV20-1 with TRBJ1-5; D may be TRBD1 (6 bases). This CDR3 has 15 amino acids. The ends were cut back, 6 bases at V and 3 bases at J, with 18 bases in the middle. Germline V gives CDR1 DFQATT, CDR2 SNEGSKA (reference sequence). The DNA for the CDR3 is TGCAGTGCCACCCTTCTCAGGGGAAACAATCAGCCCCAGCATTTT. This encodes CSATLLRGNNQPQHF.

This clonotype was seen a few times. The rearrangement uses TRBV21-1 and TRBJ1-1; no DNA check was done on the table's D call, TRBD1. TRBV21-1 is a documented pseudogene. The CDR3 is 17 amino acids. The CDR3 is CASSTRYRLAGITEAFF. The DNA of the CDR3 is TGTGCCAGCAGCACACGATACAGGCTTGCGGGGATCACTGAAGCTTTCTTT.